The 23 T cell receptor beta chains below come from one sample, sequenced in a study of blood T cell repertoires in COVID-19. This table comes from immunoSEQ multiplex PCR, and its TCRdb copy is limited to in-frame clones, with some not included. The top ten clones hold approximately 7.5% of a sample with fewer than 350,000 clones, around 90% of them seen once. Input material: peripheral blood. Receptor source: a woman aged 30 to 39 with COVID-19, enrolled during active disease.

This chain uses TRBV5-4 with TRBJ2-7; TRBD1 aligns across 11 bases. V gave up 4 bases and J gave up 5 bases; unmatched junction bases: 8. The CDR3 extends over 15 amino acids. CDR1 and CDR2 from the germline V gene are SGHNT and YYREEE (reference sequence). CDR3 bases: TGTGCCAGCAGCCGAGGACAGGGGGCTATGGACGAGCAGTACTTC. Its protein product is CASSRGQGAMDEQYF. Full variable domain (missing parts from reference TRBV5-4 and TRBJ2-7): ETGVTQSPTHLIKTRGQQVTLRCSSQSGHNTVSWYQQALGQGPQFIFQYYREEENGRGNFPPRFSGLQFPNYSSELNVNALELDDSALYLCASSRGQGAMDEQYFGPGTRLTVT.

The chain uses TRBV12-3 or TRBV12-4 and TRBJ1-3; no reliable D call. This CDR3 is 11 amino acids long. The ends were cut back, 2 bases at V and 9 bases at J, with 5 bases in the middle. The CDR3 DNA reads TGTGCCAGCAGTTTATCCTCCACCATATATTTT. Translation gives CASSLSSTIYF.

The rearrangement joins TRBV3-1 (or the pseudogene TRBV3-2) to TRBJ2-1; 8 positions agree with TRBD2. Looked up from germline, CDR1 is LGHDT and CDR2 is YNNKEL (reference sequence). The CDR3 extends over 14 amino acids. With 8 bases clipped from V and 9 bases from J, the junction kept 12 bases outside the gene matches. CDR3 region: CASAGTRGGGEQFF. CDR3 coding DNA: TGTGCCAGCGCCGGGACTAGAGGAGGGGGTGAGCAGTTCTTC.

The table lists this clone with a few counts. The genes are TRBV7-3 and TRBJ2-3; 7 bases agree with TRBD2. V gave up 9 bases and J gave up 5 bases; unmatched junction bases: 2. CDR1 and CDR2 from the germline V gene are SGHTA and FQGTGA. CDR3 length equals 11 residues. This CDR3 is CASASGDTQYF. The CDR3 region has the DNA TGTGCCAGTGCTAGCGGAGATACGCAGTATTTT.

The chain uses TRBV4-1 and TRBJ2-3; no clear D gene. In germline, CDR1 is MGHRA, CDR2 YSYEKL. The CDR3 has 13 residues. The germline V and J ends were trimmed by 4 bases and 2 bases, with 7 bases remaining between them. This chain's CDR3 is CASSRGATDTQYF. The CDR3 bases are TGCGCCAGCAGCCGCGGCGCCACAGATACGCAGTATTTT.

This CDR3 is CASSERNRPFNYYTF. CDR3 DNA: TGTGCCAGCAGTGAAAGGAATCGGCCCTTCAACTACTACACCTTC. The rearrangement joins TRBV2 to TRBJ1-2, with D hard to call. Germline V gene lookup returns CDR1 SNHLY and CDR2 FYNNEI. V lost 2 bases and J 10 bases, leaving 20 bases between the germline ends. CDR3 length: 15 amino acids. The whole variable domain, filled in from reference TRBV2 and TRBJ1-2, reads EPEVTQTPSHQVTQMGQEVILRCVPISNHLYFYWYRQILGQKVEFLVSFYNNEISEKSEIFDDQFSVERPDGSNFTLKIRSTKLEDSAMYFCASSERNRPFNYYTFGSGTRLTVV.

For the CDR3, the DNA is TGTGCCAGCAGGGAGCTTTCCGGGACAGCATCGAACACCGGGGAGCTGTTTTTT. Encoded protein: CASRELSGTASNTGELFF. The V call is TRBV2, the J call TRBJ2-2; 7 nucleotides agree with TRBD1. Germline trimming cut 6 bases from V and 0 bases from J; bases unmatched to any gene: 13. The germline V gene encodes CDR1 SNHLY and CDR2 FYNNEI. The CDR3 is made up of 18 amino acids.

The chain links TRBV7-2 to TRBJ2-7, with a possible D match to TRBD1 (5 bases). The germline V gene has CDR1 SGHTA and CDR2 FQGNSA. The length of the CDR3 is 14 residues. V dropped 3 bases and J dropped 3 bases, with 12 bases sitting between them. The CDR3 here is CASSFDRSFYEQYF. CDR3 DNA: TGTGCCAGCAGCTTCGACAGATCATTCTACGAGCAGTACTTC.

The genes are TRBV24-1 and TRBJ2-1; 8 bases map to TRBD2. CDR3 length: 15 residues. With V trimmed by 9 bases and J by 0 bases, 6 bases remained unmatched. CDR1 and CDR2 from the germline V gene are KGHDR and SFDVKD. CDR3 in amino acids: CATGGSGSSYNEQFF. In nucleotides, the CDR3 is TGTGCCACCGGGGGGAGCGGGAGCTCCTACAATGAGCAGTTCTTC.

The chain employs TRBV19 and TRBJ1-1; 8 bases are shared with TRBD1. Germline V gives CDR1 LNHDA, CDR2 SQIVND (reference sequence). This CDR3 spans 14 amino acids. V lost 4 bases to trimming and J lost 9 bases; unmatched junction nucleotides: 10. CDR3 nucleotide sequence: TGTGCCAGTAGTACCCAAGGAAGGACAGGGAAAGCTTTCTTT. Translation gives CASSTQGRTGKAFF.

V usage is TRBV2 and J usage is TRBJ1-5; D not resolved. The CDR3 is 14 amino acids. Germline values: CDR1 SNHLY, CDR2 FYNNEI. V lost 6 bases, J lost 1 base, and 10 bases lay in between. As DNA, the CDR3 is TGTGCCAGCAGCCCCCAGGCCAGCAATCAGCCCCAGCATTTT. This encodes CASSPQASNQPQHF.

J is TRBJ2-5 and V is TRBV6-2 or TRBV6-3, with a possible D match to TRBD2 (5 bases). V was trimmed by 6 bases and J by 4 bases, leaving 9 bases between them. Germline V CDR1 and CDR2: MNHEY, SVGEGT. CDR3 length: 12 residues. The CDR3 here is CASSERRETQYF. As DNA, the CDR3 is TGTGCCAGCAGCGAGCGGAGAGAGACCCAGTACTTC.

J is TRBJ1-1 and V is TRBV15; D not certain. The CDR3 extends over 14 amino acids. Germline CDR1 and CDR2: LNHNV and YYDKDF (reference sequence). Trimming left V 0 bases short and J 2 bases short, with 7 bases between. The CDR3 bases are TGTGCCACCAGCAGAGACGTGAGTAACACTGAAGCTTTCTTT. Its protein is CATSRDVSNTEAFF. Together with reference TRBV15 and TRBJ1-1, the CDR3 gives the full variable domain: DAMVIQNPRYQVTQFGKPVTLSCSQTLNHNVMYWYQQKSSQAPKLLFHYYDKDFNNEADTPDNFQSRRPNTSFCFLDIRSPGLGDTAMYLCATSRDVSNTEAFFGQGTRLTVV.

The V gene is TRBV2, the J gene TRBJ1-2, with 10 bases identical to TRBD1. V was pared by 4 bases and J by 14 bases, with 10 bases of the junction left unmatched. This CDR3 contains 13 residues. CDR1 and CDR2 from the germline V gene are SNHLY and FYNNEI. CDR3 in amino acids: CASSARGTGVETF. CDR3 sequence (DNA): TGTGCCAGCAGTGCTCGAGGGACAGGGGTTGAGACCTTC. The full variable domain, completed using reference TRBV2 and TRBJ1-2, is EPEVTQTPSHQVTQMGQEVILRCVPISNHLYFYWYRQILGQKVEFLVSFYNNEISEKSEIFDDQFSVERPDGSNFTLKIRSTKLEDSAMYFCASSARGTGVETFGSGTRLTVV.

This chain joins TRBV6-5 and TRBJ2-2, with D possibly matching TRBD2 (5 bases). The CDR3 covers 12 residues. Germline V gene data show CDR1 as MNHEY and CDR2 as SVGAGI. Trimming shortened V by 6 bases and J by 8 bases, and 10 bases separated the two germline ends. The CDR3 sequence is CASRGPGGELFF. Here the CDR3 DNA reads TGTGCCAGCAGAGGTCCGGGGGGGGAGCTGTTTTTT.

The chain joins TRBV6-6 to TRBJ1-5; 8 bases are a match to TRBD1. V was clipped by 5 bases and J by 3 bases; unmatched bases: 6. This CDR3 region has 15 residues. CDR1 MNHNY and CDR2 SVGAGI come from the germline V gene (reference sequence). The CDR3 reads CASSEDRVANQPQHF. CDR3 DNA sequence: TGTGCCAGCAGTGAGGACAGGGTGGCCAATCAGCCCCAGCATTTT.

The chain joins TRBV29-1 to TRBJ2-2, with 8 bases fitting TRBD1. This CDR3 is built from 12 residues. Germline loops: CDR1 SQVTM, CDR2 ANQGSEA. After removal of 7 bases from V and 7 bases from J, the junction contained 5 bases not matched to a gene. For the CDR3, the DNA is TGCAGCGCCGGACAGGGAAGCGGGGAGCTGTTTTTT. It specifies CSAGQGSGELFF.

This clone was recorded only once. The rearrangement uses TRBV6-5 and TRBJ1-6, with 7 nucleotides matching TRBD1. CDR1 is MNHEY, CDR2 SVGAGI, per germline. Unmatched junction bases numbered 6, after V lost 5 bases and J lost 8 bases. The CDR3 covers 14 residues. The CDR3 loop is CASSRGQIYSPLHF. CDR3 coding DNA: TGTGCCAGCAGTCGGGGACAGATTTATTCACCCCTCCACTTT.

V usage is TRBV18 and J usage is TRBJ2-2; the D gene is possibly TRBD2 (5 bases). V lost 9 bases to trimming and J lost 4 bases, with 12 bases between them. Germline CDR1 KGHSH, CDR2 LQKENI. The CDR3 loop spans 13 amino acids. In nucleotides, the CDR3 is TGTGCCAGTAAACTAGGATTCACCGGGGAGCTGTTTTTT. Its translation is CASKLGFTGELFF. Drawing the rest from reference TRBV18 and TRBJ2-2, the complete variable domain is NAGVMQNPRHLVRRRGQEARLRCSPMKGHSHVYWYRQLPEEGLKFMVYLQKENIIDESGMPKERFSAEFPKEGPSILRIQQVVRGDSAAYFCASKLGFTGELFFGEGSRLTVL.

In its sample, this clone was seen once. The V and J genes are TRBV4-1 and TRBJ1-2; 7 bases align to TRBD1. Germline trimming cut 1 base from V and 6 bases from J; bases unmatched to any gene: 8. In germline, CDR1 is MGHRA, CDR2 YSYEKL. This CDR3 region has 15 residues. As DNA, the CDR3 is TGCGCCAGCAGCCAAGTTCTACAGGGGCGGGATGGCTACACCTTC. Translated, it gives CASSQVLQGRDGYTF.

The chain recombines TRBV5-4 with TRBJ1-4, with TRBD1 matching 9 bases. The J segment lost 0 bases and the V segment lost 3 bases, leaving 9 bases of the junction unmatched. This CDR3 is 18 amino acids long. Per germline, CDR1 SGHNT and CDR2 YYREEE (reference sequence). DNA of the CDR3: TGTGCCAGCAGCTCGTCTGACAGGGGGGAGGCAACTAATGAAAAACTGTTTTTT. Translation: CASSSSDRGEATNEKLFF.

The rearrangement links TRBV5-1 to TRBJ1-5; 8 bases line up with TRBD1. CDR1 and CDR2 (germline): SGHRS, YFSETQ. Unmatched junction bases numbered 13, after V lost 4 bases and J lost 7 bases. CDR3 length equals 16 residues. CDR3 residues: CASSPSGQGQGQPQHF. For the CDR3, the DNA is TGCGCCAGCAGCCCAAGCGGACAGGGCCAGGGCCAGCCCCAGCATTTT.

The J gene is TRBJ1-2, the V gene TRBV5-6; D is possibly TRBD1 (6 bases). The germline V and J ends were trimmed by 3 bases and 4 bases, with 16 bases remaining between them. This CDR3 contains 15 residues. In germline, CDR1 is SGHDT, CDR2 YYEEEE. CDR3 bases: TGTGCCAGCAGCTCAAAGGTTTTACAGGGCTATGGCTACACCTTC. It specifies CASSSKVLQGYGYTF. Full variable domain (missing parts from reference TRBV5-6 and TRBJ1-2): DAGVTQSPTHLIKTRGQQVTLRCSPKSGHDTVSWYQQALGQGPQFIFQYYEEEERQRGNFPDRFSGHQFPNYSSELNVNALLLGDSALYLCASSSKVLQGYGYTFGSGTRLTVV.